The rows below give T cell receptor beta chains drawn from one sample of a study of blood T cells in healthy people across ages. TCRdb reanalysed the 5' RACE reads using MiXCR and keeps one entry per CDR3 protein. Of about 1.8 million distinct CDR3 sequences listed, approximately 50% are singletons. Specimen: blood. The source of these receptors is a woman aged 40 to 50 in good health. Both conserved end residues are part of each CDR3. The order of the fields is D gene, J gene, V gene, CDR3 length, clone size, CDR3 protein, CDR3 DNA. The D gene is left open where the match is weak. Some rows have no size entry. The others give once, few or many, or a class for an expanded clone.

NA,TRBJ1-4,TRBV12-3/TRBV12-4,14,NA,CASSPRARDEKLFF,TGTGCCAGCAGCCCGAGGGCTAGGGATGAAAAACTGTTTTTT
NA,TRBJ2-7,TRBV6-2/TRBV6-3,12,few,CASSYTAREQYF,TGTGCCAGCAGTTATACCGCGCGAGAGCAGTACTTC
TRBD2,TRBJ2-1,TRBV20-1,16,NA,CSASPPVGGTYNEQFF,TGCAGTGCTAGCCCGCCAGTGGGGGGGACCTACAATGAGCAGTTCTTC
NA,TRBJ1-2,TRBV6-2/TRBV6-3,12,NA,CASTRLRDGYTF,TGTGCCAGCACCCGGTTGAGGGACGGCTACACCTTC
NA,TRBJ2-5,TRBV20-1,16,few,CSALHGPYRNQETQYF,TGCAGTGCTTTACACGGACCATACCGAAATCAAGAGACCCAGTACTTC
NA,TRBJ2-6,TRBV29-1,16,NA,CSVGAGPSSGANVLTF,TGCAGCGTTGGGGCGGGGCCTAGCTCTGGGGCCAACGTCCTGACTTTC
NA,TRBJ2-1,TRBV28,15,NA,CASTPAERYYNEQFF,TGTGCCAGCACCCCGGCAGAGCGTTACTACAATGAGCAGTTCTTC
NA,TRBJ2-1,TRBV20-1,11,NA,CSATRQREQFF,TGCAGTGCTACCCGGCAACGGGAGCAGTTCTTC
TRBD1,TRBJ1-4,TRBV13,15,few,CASSLRTGRGEKLFF,TGTGCCAGCAGCTTACGGACAGGGCGTGGTGAAAAACTGTTTTTT
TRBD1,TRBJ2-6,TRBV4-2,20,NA,CASSQDGSGQGNRRANVLTF,TGTGCCAGCAGCCAAGATGGATCGGGACAGGGGAACAGAAGGGCCAACGTCCTGACTTTC
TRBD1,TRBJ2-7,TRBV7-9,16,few,CASSPWAGQGVYEQYF,TGTGCCAGCAGCCCCTGGGCGGGACAGGGCGTGTACGAGCAGTACTTC
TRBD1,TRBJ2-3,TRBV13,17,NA,CASSLVVDRGGPDTQYF,TGTGCCAGCAGCTTAGTGGTGGACAGGGGAGGTCCAGATACGCAGTATTTT
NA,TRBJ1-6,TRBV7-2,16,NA,CASSLVSGIANSPLHF,TGTGCCAGCAGCTTAGTATCAGGAATCGCTAATTCACCCCTCCACTTT
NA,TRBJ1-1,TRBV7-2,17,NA,CASSLGSGHGGATEAFF,TGTGCCAGCAGCTTAGGATCAGGGCACGGTGGGGCCACTGAAGCTTTCTTT
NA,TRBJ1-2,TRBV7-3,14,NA,CASSRTRDGYGYTF,TGTGCCAGCAGCCGGACCAGGGATGGCTATGGCTACACCTTC
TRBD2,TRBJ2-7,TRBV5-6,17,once,CASSFWVPGLASHEQYF,TGTGCCAGCAGCTTTTGGGTACCGGGACTAGCGTCCCACGAGCAGTACTTC